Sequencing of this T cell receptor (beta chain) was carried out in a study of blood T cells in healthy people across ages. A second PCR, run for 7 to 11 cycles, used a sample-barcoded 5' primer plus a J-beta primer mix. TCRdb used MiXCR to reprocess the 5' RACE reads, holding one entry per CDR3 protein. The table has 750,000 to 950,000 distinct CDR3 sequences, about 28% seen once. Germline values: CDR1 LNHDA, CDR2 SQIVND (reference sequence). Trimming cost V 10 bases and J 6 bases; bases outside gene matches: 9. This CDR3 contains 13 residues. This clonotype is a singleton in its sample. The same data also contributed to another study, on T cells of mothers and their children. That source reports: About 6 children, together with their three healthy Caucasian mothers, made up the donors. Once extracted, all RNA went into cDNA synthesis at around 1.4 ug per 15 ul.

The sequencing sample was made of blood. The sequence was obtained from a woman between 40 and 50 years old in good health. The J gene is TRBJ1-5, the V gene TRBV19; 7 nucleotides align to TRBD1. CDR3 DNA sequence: TGTGCCACTACCGACAGGGCAGGTCAGCCCCAGCATTTT. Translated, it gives CATTDRAGQPQHF.